These 20 T cell receptor beta chains came from one sample sequenced in a study of regulatory T cells in long-lasting Graves disease. Researchers made TCR beta libraries by using iRepertoire HTBI primers and running Arm-PCR on CDR3 regions. MiXCR was run by TCRdb on the multiplex PCR reads, yielding one entry per CDR3 protein. Seen here are 350,000 to 500,000 distinct CDR3 sequences, around 20% observed once, and the top ten hold around an eighth. As for time point: persistent/refractory GD, antithyroid drugs over 5 years with positive TRAb. The TCR library was prepared using RNA isolated from PBMCs. This sample comprised peripheral blood mononuclear cells (PBMCs), obtained when the disease was refractory, from a patient treated with antithyroid drugs. These TCRs come from a female donor with Graves disease.

This clonotype was seen at least ten times. This sequence joins TRBV7-3 and TRBJ1-1, with 8 positions matching TRBD1. The germline V gene encodes CDR1 SGHTA and CDR2 FQGTGA. The ends lost 4 bases at V and 10 bases at J; junction bases unmatched: 11. The CDR3 runs to 14 residues. Written as DNA, the CDR3 is TGTGCCAGCAGCTCGCCCCGGACAGGGCAGGGAGCTTTCTTT. Amino acids: CASSSPRTGQGAFF.

This clonotype came up a few times. The CDR3 nucleotides read TGTGCCAGCAGTGAAGCGCTTCGGGTCGGTCTCTATGGCTACACCTTC. Amino acid sequence: CASSEALRVGLYGYTF. This chain links TRBV6-1 with TRBJ1-2; D not certain. V lost 0 bases and J lost 4, with 15 bases in between. The CDR3 runs to 16 residues. Looked up from germline, CDR1 is MNHNS and CDR2 is SASEGT.

This clonotype was observed many times. The rearrangement links TRBV3-1 to TRBJ1-2, with unresolved D. V was shortened by 0 bases and J by 1 base, with 9 bases between the two germline ends. The germline V gene has CDR1 LGHDT and CDR2 YNNKEL (reference sequence). This CDR3 has 15 residues. The CDR3 region has the DNA TGTGCCAGCAGCCAAGATACCGGCGTTAACTATGGCTACACCTTC. It yields the protein CASSQDTGVNYGYTF.

This clonotype was counted many times. V is TRBV20-1 and J is TRBJ2-7; the match to TRBD1 covers 7 bases. After removal of 0 bases from V and 2 bases from J, the junction contained 7 bases not matched to a gene. This CDR3 contains 15 residues. Germline V gene sequence: CDR1 DFQATT, CDR2 SNEGSKA (reference sequence). CDR3 bases: TGCAGTGCTAGAGATCCTTTCGGGACAGCCTACGAGCAGTACTTC. The encoded protein is CSARDPFGTAYEQYF.

The sample holds many counts of this clonotype. The rearrangement joins TRBV28 to TRBJ1-4, with D hard to call. The CDR3 spans 14 residues. The germline V gene encodes CDR1 MDHEN and CDR2 SYDVKM. V gave up 5 bases and J gave up 7 bases, with 14 bases separating them. The CDR3 nucleotides read TGTGCCAGCAGTAGTGAGCTTTGGGGTGAAAAACTGTTTTTT. Its translation: CASSSELWGEKLFF.

For the CDR3, the DNA is TGCAGTGCTAGATATTTGGGGAAAGACGAGCAGTACTTC. Its translation: CSARYLGKDEQYF. This sequence joins TRBV20-1 and TRBJ2-7, with D unclear. Germline lookup yields CDR1 DFQATT and CDR2 SNEGSKA (reference sequence). The CDR3 runs 13 residues. Trimming took 2 bases from V and 5 from J, leaving 13 bases between them.

Concerning this clonotype: This sequence may be a read error, since a much larger clone differs from it by one base. The chain carries TRBV6-1 and TRBJ2-1; 7 bases are shared with TRBD1. The junction had 12 bases not matched to a gene; V was cut back by 0 bases and J by 4 bases. CDR3 length: 18 residues. CDR1 and CDR2 from the germline V gene are MNHNS and SASEGT. The CDR3 coding sequence is TGTGCCAGCAGTGAAGCAGACAGGGTACATTCAGGGTACAATGAGCAGTTCTTC. Its protein product is CASSEADRVHSGYNEQFF.

V is TRBV7-6 and J is TRBJ1-2; 9 bases line up with TRBD1. The germline CDR1 and CDR2 sequences are SGHVS and FNYEAQ. This CDR3 region has 18 residues. V shed 6 bases and J 4 bases; nucleotides not matched to a gene: 18. The CDR3 bases are TGTGCCAGCAGACCTCACAGGGGGCCGCCACCCAAGTTCTATGGCTACACCTTC. This translates into CASRPHRGPPPKFYGYTF.

The table lists this clonotype with many counts. This chain joins TRBV6-5 and TRBJ1-1; D unresolved. Deletions cut 0 bases from V and 0 bases from J, with 14 bases between. The CDR3 sequence is 17 residues long. Germline V lookup: CDR1 MNHEY, CDR2 SVGAGI. The CDR3 nucleotides read TGTGCCAGCAGTTACTCGAGCGGGGATACCATGAACACTGAAGCTTTCTTT. Amino acid sequence: CASSYSSGDTMNTEAFF.

CDR3 in DNA: TGTGCCAGCAGCCCTAGAACTAGGGCGGGTGAGCAGTACTTC. Protein: CASSPRTRAGEQYF. The chain combines TRBV11-2 with TRBJ2-7; D is perhaps TRBD2 (5 bases). The CDR3 has 14 residues. CDR1 SGHAT and CDR2 FQNNGV come from the germline V gene. Trimming removed 5 bases at V and 7 bases at J, with 18 bases between.

This clonotype was seen many times. The V gene is TRBV12-3 or TRBV12-4, the J gene TRBJ2-2; D unclear. This CDR3 is built from 13 residues. Deletions cut 2 bases from V and 7 bases from J, with 8 bases between. In DNA, the CDR3 is TGTGCCAGCAGTTTAATCTCACTCGGGGAGCTGTTTTTT. Protein product: CASSLISLGELFF.

The sample holds a few counts of this clonotype. The chain carries TRBV10-3 and TRBJ1-5; perhaps TRBD1 as D (6 bases). Trimming left V 4 bases short and J 6 bases short, with 13 bases between. This CDR3 has 14 residues. CDR1 is ENHRY and CDR2 is SYGVKD in the germline V gene. The CDR3 loop reads CAISVAGAGQPQHF. CDR3 nucleotide sequence: TGTGCCATCAGTGTCGCAGGGGCTGGTCAGCCCCAGCATTTT.

This clonotype has a count of ten or more. The chain couples TRBV28 to TRBJ2-5, with D tentatively TRBD1 (6 bases). V shed 3 bases and J shed 1 base, with 12 bases lying between them. This CDR3 contains 15 residues. Germline values: CDR1 MDHEN, CDR2 SYDVKM. CDR3 protein: CASSFTGTSQETQYF. CDR3 sequence (DNA): TGTGCCAGCAGTTTCACAGGGACGTCCCAAGAGACCCAGTACTTC.

There are a few counts of this clonotype. The J gene is TRBJ2-7, the V gene TRBV24-1; D is unclear. The germline CDR1 and CDR2 sequences are KGHDR and SFDVKD. Trimming shortened V by 2 bases and J by 6 bases, and 10 bases separated the two germline ends. CDR3 size: 13 residues. CDR3 residues: CATSDSPGLEQYF. The CDR3 bases are TGTGCCACCAGTGATTCACCGGGCCTCGAGCAGTACTTC.

The genes are TRBV19 and TRBJ1-2; tentative D call: TRBD1 (6 bases). The ends were cut back, 5 bases at V and 4 bases at J, with 11 bases in the middle. There are 13 residues in the CDR3. CDR1 and CDR2 from the germline V gene are LNHDA and SQIVND (reference sequence). The CDR3 reads CASSRTELYGYTF. The DNA for the CDR3 is TGTGCCAGTAGTCGGACAGAACTCTATGGCTACACCTTC. The full variable domain, rest sourced from reference TRBV19 and TRBJ1-2, is DGGITQSPKYLFRKEGQNVTLSCEQNLNHDAMYWYRQDPGQGLRLIYYSQIVNDFQKGDIAEGYSVSREKKESFPLTVTSAQKNPTAFYLCASSRTELYGYTFGSGTRLTVV.

The rearrangement joins TRBV5-1 to TRBJ2-5; the match to TRBD1 covers 7 bases. With 4 bases clipped from V and 10 bases from J, the junction kept 16 bases outside the gene matches. Germline CDR1 reads SGHRS; CDR2 reads YFSETQ. CDR3 length: 15 amino acids. CDR3 amino acids: CASSLQPTGDGDQYF. The CDR3 bases are TGCGCCAGCAGCCTACAACCAACAGGGGATGGCGACCAGTACTTC.

To note about this clonotype: Sequence at one end of the junction differs from germline and may be a read error. This chain joins TRBV30 and TRBJ2-2, with 9 positions matching TRBD2. The CDR3 spans 17 residues. From germline, CDR1 is GTSNPN and CDR2 SVGIG (reference sequence). The DNA for the CDR3 is TGTGCCTGGAGTGTAGTGAGGAGCGGGAGGATTATCGGGGAGCTGTCTTTT. This encodes CAWSVVRSGRIIGELSF.

This clonotype was detected many times. The chain carries TRBV2 and TRBJ2-7, with D possibly matching TRBD1 (5 bases). This CDR3 has 14 residues. The V end lost 4 bases, the J end lost 2 bases, and 12 bases lay between the germline ends. Germline V gene sequence: CDR1 SNHLY, CDR2 FYNNEI. This chain's CDR3 is CASSAGNGAYEQYF. CDR3 DNA sequence: TGTGCCAGCAGTGCAGGGAACGGAGCCTACGAGCAGTACTTC.

The chain employs TRBV20-1 and TRBJ2-5, with D maybe TRBD2 (6 bases). CDR1 and CDR2 (germline): DFQATT, SNEGSKA (reference sequence). V was pared by 4 bases and J by 5 bases, with 14 bases between. The CDR3 contains 13 residues. The DNA of the CDR3 is TGCAGTGCTAAACGGGATGGGAGGGAGACCCAGTACTTC. Protein: CSAKRDGRETQYF.

This clonotype was detected ten times or more. The chain carries TRBV10-1 and TRBJ2-1, with TRBD2 identical over 8 bases. The V and J ends lost 2 bases and 8 bases, in that order; junction bases with no gene match: 8. Per germline, CDR1 WNHNN and CDR2 SYGVQD (reference sequence). The CDR3 extends over 15 amino acids. The CDR3: CASSEVAGTSDEQFF. The CDR3 DNA follows: TGCGCCAGCAGTGAGGTAGCGGGAACCTCCGATGAGCAGTTCTTC.